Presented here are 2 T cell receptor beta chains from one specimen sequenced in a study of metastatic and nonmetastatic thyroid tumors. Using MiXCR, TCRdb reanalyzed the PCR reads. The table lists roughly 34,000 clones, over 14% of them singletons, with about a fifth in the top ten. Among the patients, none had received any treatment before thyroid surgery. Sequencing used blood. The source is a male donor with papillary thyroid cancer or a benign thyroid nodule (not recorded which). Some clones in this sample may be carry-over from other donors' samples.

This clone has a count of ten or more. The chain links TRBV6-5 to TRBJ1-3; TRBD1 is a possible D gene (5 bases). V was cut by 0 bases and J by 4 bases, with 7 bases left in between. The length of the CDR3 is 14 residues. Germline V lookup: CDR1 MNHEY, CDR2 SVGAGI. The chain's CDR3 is CASSYSGRGNTIYF. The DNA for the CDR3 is TGTGCCAGCAGTTACTCGGGGCGGGGAAACACCATATATTTT.

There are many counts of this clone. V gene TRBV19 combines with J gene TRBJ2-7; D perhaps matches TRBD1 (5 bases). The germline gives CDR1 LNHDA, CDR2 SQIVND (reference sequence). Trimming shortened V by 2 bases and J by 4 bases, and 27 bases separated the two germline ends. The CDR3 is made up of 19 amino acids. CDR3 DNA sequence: TGTGCCAGTAGTATATTCGGGCAGGGAATCCCACCACCATCTTACGAGCAGTACTTC. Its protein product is CASSIFGQGIPPPSYEQYF.